These T cell receptor beta chains were read from a single sample in a study of beta chain features in type 1 diabetes. Sequencing used immunoSEQ multiplex PCR; TCRdb keeps in-frame clones, though not all of them. This repertoire shows roughly 290,000 clones, 15% found once; its top ten account for 0.015% to 0.017%. Input material: naive CD4+ T cells from blood. The source is a man between 18 and 29 years old with type 1 diabetes. Each CDR3 is given with its conserved first and last residue. D genes are given only for firm matches. Clone size is stated in some rows and not others, as once, few, many or a class when expanded.

size,V,J,D,CDR3,DNA
.,TRBV28,TRBJ2-7,.,CASSSGGIRGYEQYF,TGTGCCAGCAGTTCTGGGGGCATTAGGGGATACGAGCAGTACTTC
.,TRBV28,TRBJ2-2,.,CASRIPGVTTGELFF,TGTGCCAGCAGGATCCCCGGGGTAACGACCGGGGAGCTGTTTTTT
.,TRBV27,TRBJ1-1,.,CASSGPGLPNTEAFF,TGTGCCAGCAGTGGACCGGGACTCCCGAACACTGAAGCTTTCTTT
.,TRBV4-3,TRBJ2-3,.,CASSQDNEAEAQYF,TGCGCCAGCAGCCAAGATAACGAGGCTGAGGCGCAGTATTTT
few,TRBV23-1,TRBJ1-2,.,CASTPPGYGYTF,TGCGCCAGCACCCCCCCGGGGTATGGCTACACCTTC
few,TRBV29-1,TRBJ1-2,TRBD1,CSAGDRANYGYTF,TGCAGCGCTGGGGACAGGGCGAACTATGGCTACACCTTC
few,TRBV5-1,TRBJ1-1,.,CASSLGRENTEAFF,TGCGCCAGCAGCTTGGGCAGGGAGAACACTGAAGCTTTCTTT
few,TRBV5-4,TRBJ2-7,TRBD1,CASSAPGQGNYEQYF,TGTGCCAGCAGCGCACCGGGACAGGGAAACTACGAGCAGTACTTC
few,TRBV19,TRBJ2-4,.,CASSIQRDIQYF,TGTGCCAGTAGTATTCAGCGAGACATTCAGTACTTC
.,TRBV9,TRBJ2-6,.,CASRAGRNSGANVLTF,TGTGCCAGCAGGGCGGGACGGAACTCTGGGGCCAACGTCCTGACTTTC
.,TRBV5-5,TRBJ2-3,.,CASSPGQGGTDTQYF,TGTGCCAGCAGCCCTGGACAGGGAGGGACAGATACGCAGTATTTT
few,TRBV5-6,TRBJ2-1,.,CASRRGRVGNEQFF,TGTGCCAGCAGAAGGGGCAGGGTTGGCAATGAGCAGTTCTTC
once,TRBV9,TRBJ2-2,TRBD1,CASNGQGSTGELFF,TGTGCCAGCAACGGACAGGGCTCCACCGGGGAGCTGTTTTTT
few,TRBV29-1,TRBJ2-3,.,CSAAREASSTDTQYF,TGCAGCGCGGCGCGAGAGGCTTCTAGCACAGATACGCAGTATTTT
few,TRBV7-2,TRBJ2-3,.,CASSYRGTDTQYF,TGTGCCAGCAGCTACAGGGGCACAGATACGCAGTATTTT
few,TRBV29-1,TRBJ1-3,.,CSVGKGSSGNTIYF,TGCAGCGTTGGGAAAGGGAGCTCTGGAAACACCATATATTTT
.,TRBV18,TRBJ1-1,TRBD1,CASSTQGMNTEAFF,TGTGCCAGCTCCACACAGGGGATGAACACTGAAGCTTTCTTT
few,TRBV28,TRBJ1-1,.,CASSSPSGMNTEAFF,TGTGCCAGCAGTTCCCCGTCGGGGATGAACACTGAAGCTTTCTTT
.,TRBV2,TRBJ1-4,.,CATSEREVREKLFF,TGTGCCACCTCGGAAAGGGAGGTTCGTGAAAAACTGTTTTTT
.,TRBV10-3,TRBJ2-3,TRBD2,CAISEVPGGDTQYF,TGTGCCATCAGTGAAGTGCCGGGGGGAGATACGCAGTATTTT
few,TRBV27,TRBJ2-3,.,CASSGGRTDTQYF,TGTGCCAGCAGCGGGGGGCGCACAGATACGCAGTATTTT
.,TRBV11-2,TRBJ2-7,.,CASTHRPPAYEQYF,TGTGCCAGCACCCACCGTCCGCCGGCCTACGAGCAGTACTTC
.,TRBV6-6,TRBJ2-2,.,CASKHNPGTGELFF,TGTGCCAGCAAACATAACCCGGGCACCGGGGAGCTGTTTTTT
few,TRBV5-1,TRBJ2-1,TRBD2,CASSPGLAGGRSSYNEQFF,TGCGCCAGCAGCCCGGGACTAGCGGGAGGGCGGAGCTCCTACAATGAGCAGTTCTTC
.,TRBV28,TRBJ2-7,.,CASSPTGILYEQYF,TGTGCCAGCAGTCCGACCGGGATCCTCTACGAGCAGTACTTC
few,TRBV7-8,TRBJ2-2,TRBD2,CASSLIPGAGGRVTGELFF,TGTGCCAGCAGCTTAATCCCGGGAGCGGGGGGGCGCGTCACCGGGGAGCTGTTTTTT
.,TRBV15,TRBJ1-4,TRBD1,CATSREATGLLFF,TGTGCCACCAGCAGAGAAGCGACAGGGCTACTGTTTTTT
few,TRBV5-6,TRBJ2-7,TRBD2,CASSLLAGGPSHEQYF,TGTGCCAGCAGCTTGCTAGCGGGAGGTCCAAGCCACGAGCAGTACTTC
few,TRBV9,TRBJ1-1,.,CASSVGGDGYTEAFF,TGTGCCAGCAGCGTAGGGGGGGACGGGTACACTGAAGCTTTCTTT
.,TRBV4-3,TRBJ2-7,.,CASSQAVGAYEQYF,TGCGCCAGCAGCCAGGCCGTGGGCGCCTACGAGCAGTACTTC
.,TRBV6-1,TRBJ2-7,.,CASSRDIGSYEQYF,TGTGCCAGCAGCCGGGACATAGGATCCTACGAGCAGTACTTC